This record covers a single TCR beta chain. The antigen is unknown. This sample stems from a study of T-cell memory formation after mild COVID-19. Study-wide results and caveats: Shrinking CD4+ clones were chiefly CM and EM; CD8+ ones were chiefly EMRA.

TCRdb reanalysed the 5' RACE reads using MiXCR and keeps one entry per CDR3 protein. This table holds hundreds of thousands of distinct CDR3 sequences, roughly 15% found once. The specimen sequenced was PBMCs or a T cell subset sorted from them (not recorded which). This receptor was identified in a man aged 18 to 30 who had mild COVID-19 (a few samples of this study predate the infection). Cell type and time point are not known.

The DNA for the CDR3 is TGTGCCAGCAGCTTAGGTTCACATGAGCAGTACGTC. This sequence encodes CASSLGSHEQYV. J is TRBJ2-7 and V is TRBV7-2; D is unclear. This CDR3 is built from 12 residues. Trimming took 1 base from V and 7 from J, leaving 8 bases between them. Per the germline V gene, CDR1 is SGHTA and CDR2 is FQGNSA.